This T cell receptor (beta chain) is from a study of early T cells in non-severe SARS-CoV-2 infection. Study summary: Sequenced bulk RNA came from whole blood that was unsorted, and chains were unpaired. Study observations and caveats: CD4 and private specificities were missed by VDJdb matching, which favored anti-spike CD8 responses.

This clonotype was picked up a small number of times. The antigen remains undetermined. Individually, cDNA molecules had unique molecular identifiers attached to them. One entry per CDR3 protein, called by TCRdb with MiXCR from the 5' RACE reads. Here the sample spans 20,000 to 25,000 distinct CDR3 sequences, 4% being singletons. The CDR3 loop spans 14 amino acids. Germline values: CDR1 DFQATT, CDR2 SNEGSKA (reference sequence). V shed 0 bases and J shed 8 bases, with 16 bases lying between them. The genes are TRBV20-1 and TRBJ1-2; D ambiguous. The receptor was isolated from an adult who was a healthcare worker with PCR-confirmed SARS-CoV-2 infection or an uninfected control (not recorded which). The specimen sequenced was whole blood. This chain's CDR3 is CSAREGRLNYGYTF. CDR3 coding DNA: TGCAGTGCTAGAGAGGGCCGATTAAATTACGGCTACACCTTC.